This T cell receptor beta chain was obtained from a study of T cell responses to AZD1222 COVID-19 vaccine. The data were produced by immunoSEQ multiplex PCR, yet TCRdb's version contains in-frame clones alone and is incomplete. This table has about 97,000 clones, roughly 84% appearing once. Germline-derived CDR1 and CDR2 are SEHNR and FQNEAQ (reference sequence). V was clipped by 2 bases and J by 7 bases, with 6 bases between them. The CDR3 spans 13 residues. The chain joins TRBV7-9 to TRBJ1-6; TRBD1 might be the D (6 bases). This clonotype originated in an adult in good health. The source material was peripheral blood, sampled on day 0 of AZD1222 vaccination. The CDR3 spells CASSLTGNSPLHF. The CDR3 nucleotides are TGTGCCAGCAGCTTAACAGGGAATTCACCCCTCCACTTT.